This T cell receptor (beta chain) was captured by sequencing in a study of blood T cells in healthy people across ages. In the case of this clonotype: The antigen is unknown.

Study results and caveats: Calculation of diversity from one million T cells yielded estimates considered to be underestimates.

The donors, healthy Caucasians from Russia, were aged roughly 6 to 90. The germline V gene encodes CDR1 SGHRS and CDR2 YFSETQ. V shed 0 bases, J shed 6 bases, and the junction held 7 bases outside the gene matches. The CDR3 loop spans 15 amino acids. The second PCR ran roughly 6 to 12 cycles with a sample-barcoded 5' primer and J-beta primers. Researchers report that each sample yielded at least 2.5 million CDR3-containing paired-end reads. TCRdb re-analysed the 5' RACE reads in MiXCR, keeping a single row per CDR3 protein. The data show around 1.7 million distinct CDR3 sequences, 28% seen once. The V call is TRBV5-1, the J call TRBJ2-7; the match to TRBD2 covers 9 bases. The clonotype originates from a woman between 25 and 40 years old in good health. Sample: blood. CDR3 loop: CASSLDGGRALEQYF. The CDR3 DNA is TGCGCCAGCAGCTTGGACGGCGGGAGGGCCCTCGAGCAGTACTTC.